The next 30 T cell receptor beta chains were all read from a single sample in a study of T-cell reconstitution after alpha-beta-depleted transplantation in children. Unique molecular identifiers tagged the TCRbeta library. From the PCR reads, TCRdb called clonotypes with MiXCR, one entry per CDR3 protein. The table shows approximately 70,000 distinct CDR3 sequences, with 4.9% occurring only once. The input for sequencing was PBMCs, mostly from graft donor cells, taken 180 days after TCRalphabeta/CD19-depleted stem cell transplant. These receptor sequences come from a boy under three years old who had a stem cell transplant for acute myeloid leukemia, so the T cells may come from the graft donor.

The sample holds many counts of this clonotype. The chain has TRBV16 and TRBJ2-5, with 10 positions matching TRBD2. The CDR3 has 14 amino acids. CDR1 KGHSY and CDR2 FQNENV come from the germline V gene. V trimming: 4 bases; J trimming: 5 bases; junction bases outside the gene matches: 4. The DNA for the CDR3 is TGTGCCAGCAGCCGGACTAGCGGTCAGGAGACCCAGTACTTC. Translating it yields CASSRTSGQETQYF.

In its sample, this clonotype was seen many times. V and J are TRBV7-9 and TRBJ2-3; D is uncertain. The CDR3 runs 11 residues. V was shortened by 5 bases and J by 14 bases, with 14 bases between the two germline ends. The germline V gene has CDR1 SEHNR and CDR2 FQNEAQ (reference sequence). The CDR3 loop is CASSQVRPPYF. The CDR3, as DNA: TGTGCCAGCAGCCAGGTGCGGCCCCCGTATTTT.

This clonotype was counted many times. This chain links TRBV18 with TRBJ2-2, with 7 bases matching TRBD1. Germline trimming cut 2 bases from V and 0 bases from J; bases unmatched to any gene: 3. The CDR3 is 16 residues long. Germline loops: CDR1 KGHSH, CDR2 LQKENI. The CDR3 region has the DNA TGTGCCAGCTCACCATTGAGGGGGCCGAACACCGGGGAGCTGTTTTTT. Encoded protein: CASSPLRGPNTGELFF.

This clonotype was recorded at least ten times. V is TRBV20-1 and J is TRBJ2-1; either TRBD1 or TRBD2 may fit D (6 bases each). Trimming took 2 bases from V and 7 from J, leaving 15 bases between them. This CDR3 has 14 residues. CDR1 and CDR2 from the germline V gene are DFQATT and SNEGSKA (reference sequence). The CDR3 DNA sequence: TGCAGTGCTAGACCCATGACGGGGGCTAATGAGCAGTTCTTC. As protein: CSARPMTGANEQFF.

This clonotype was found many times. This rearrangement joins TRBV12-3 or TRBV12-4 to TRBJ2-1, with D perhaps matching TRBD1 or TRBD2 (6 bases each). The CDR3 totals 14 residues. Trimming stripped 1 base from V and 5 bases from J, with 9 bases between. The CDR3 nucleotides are TGTGCCAGCAGTTTAGGGGGGGCCCACAATGAGCAGTTCTTC. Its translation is CASSLGGAHNEQFF.

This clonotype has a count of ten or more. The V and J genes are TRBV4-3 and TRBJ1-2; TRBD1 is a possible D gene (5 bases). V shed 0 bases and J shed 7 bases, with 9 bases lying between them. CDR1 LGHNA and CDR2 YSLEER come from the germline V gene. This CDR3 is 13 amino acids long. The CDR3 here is CASSQEFTGGYTF. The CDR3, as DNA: TGCGCCAGCAGCCAAGAATTCACAGGTGGCTACACCTTC.

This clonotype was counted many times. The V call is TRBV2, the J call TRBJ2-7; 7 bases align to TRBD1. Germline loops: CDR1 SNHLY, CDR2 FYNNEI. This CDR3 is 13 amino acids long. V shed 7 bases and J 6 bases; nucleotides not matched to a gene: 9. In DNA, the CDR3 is TGTGCCAGCACCCGGGACAGCACTACCGAGCAGTACGTC. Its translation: CASTRDSTTEQYV.

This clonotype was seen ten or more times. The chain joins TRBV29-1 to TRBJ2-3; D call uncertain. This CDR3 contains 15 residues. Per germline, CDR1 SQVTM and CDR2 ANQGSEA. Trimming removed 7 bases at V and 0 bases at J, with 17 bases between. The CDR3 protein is CSADSRESSTDTQYF. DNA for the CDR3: TGCAGCGCCGACTCGAGAGAATCTAGCACAGATACGCAGTATTTT.

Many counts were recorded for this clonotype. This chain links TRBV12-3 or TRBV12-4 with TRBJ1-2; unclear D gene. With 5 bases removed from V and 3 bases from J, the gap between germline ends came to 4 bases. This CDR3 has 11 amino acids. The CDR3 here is CASSPDYGYTF. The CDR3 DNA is TGTGCCAGCAGTCCCGACTATGGCTACACCTTC.

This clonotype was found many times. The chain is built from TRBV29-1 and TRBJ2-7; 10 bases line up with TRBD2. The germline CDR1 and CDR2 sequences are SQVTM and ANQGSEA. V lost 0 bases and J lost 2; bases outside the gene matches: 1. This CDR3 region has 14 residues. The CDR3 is CSVEETSGTYEQYF. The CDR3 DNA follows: TGCAGCGTTGAAGAAACTAGCGGGACCTACGAGCAGTACTTC.

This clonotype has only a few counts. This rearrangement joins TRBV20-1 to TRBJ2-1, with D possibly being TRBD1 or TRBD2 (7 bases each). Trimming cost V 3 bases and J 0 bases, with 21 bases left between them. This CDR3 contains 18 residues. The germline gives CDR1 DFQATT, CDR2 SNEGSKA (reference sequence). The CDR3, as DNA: TGCAGTGCTAGCCCACCGTTGGCGGGGGACAGCTCCTACAATGAGCAGTTCTTC. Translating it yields CSASPPLAGDSSYNEQFF.

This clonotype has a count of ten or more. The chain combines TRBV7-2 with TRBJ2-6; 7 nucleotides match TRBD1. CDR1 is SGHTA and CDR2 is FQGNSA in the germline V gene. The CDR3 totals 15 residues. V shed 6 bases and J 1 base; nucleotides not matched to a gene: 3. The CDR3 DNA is TGTGCCAGCAGTCCACAGGGGTCTGGGGCCAACGTCCTGACTTTC. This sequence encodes CASSPQGSGANVLTF.

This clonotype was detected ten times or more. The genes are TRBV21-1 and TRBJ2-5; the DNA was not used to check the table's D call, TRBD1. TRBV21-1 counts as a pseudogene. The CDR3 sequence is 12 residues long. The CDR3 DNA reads TGTGCCAGCCCCTGGACCCAAGAGACCCAGTACTTC. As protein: CASPWTQETQYF.

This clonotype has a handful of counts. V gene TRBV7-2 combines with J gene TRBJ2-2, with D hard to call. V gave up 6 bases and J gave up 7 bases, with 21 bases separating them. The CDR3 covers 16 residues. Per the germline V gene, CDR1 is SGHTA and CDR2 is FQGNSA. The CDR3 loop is CASRTTWGLAVGELFF. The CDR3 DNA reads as TGTGCCAGCAGAACCACTTGGGGATTAGCAGTCGGGGAGCTGTTTTTT.

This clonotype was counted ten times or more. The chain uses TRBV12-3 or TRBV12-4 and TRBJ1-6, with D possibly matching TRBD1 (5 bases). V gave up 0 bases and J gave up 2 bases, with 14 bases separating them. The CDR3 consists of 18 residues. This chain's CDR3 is CASSLAGAVSPYNSPLHF. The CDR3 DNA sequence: TGTGCCAGCAGTTTAGCAGGGGCGGTTTCTCCCTATAATTCACCCCTCCACTTT.

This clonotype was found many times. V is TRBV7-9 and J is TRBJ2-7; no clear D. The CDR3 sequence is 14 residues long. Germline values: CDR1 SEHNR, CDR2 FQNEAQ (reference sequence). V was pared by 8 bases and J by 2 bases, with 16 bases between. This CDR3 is CASGMMANPYEQYF. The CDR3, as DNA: TGTGCCAGCGGTATGATGGCCAACCCCTACGAGCAGTACTTC.

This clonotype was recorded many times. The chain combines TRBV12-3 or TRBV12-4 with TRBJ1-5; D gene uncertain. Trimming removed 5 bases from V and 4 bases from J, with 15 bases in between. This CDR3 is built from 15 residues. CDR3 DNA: TGTGCCAGCAGTACGAGCCGGGAGGGTAATCAGCCCCAGCATTTT. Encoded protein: CASSTSREGNQPQHF.

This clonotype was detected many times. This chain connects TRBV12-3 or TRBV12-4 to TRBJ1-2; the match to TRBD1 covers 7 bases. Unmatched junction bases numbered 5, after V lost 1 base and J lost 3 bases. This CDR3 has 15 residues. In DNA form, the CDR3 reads TGTGCCAGCAGTTTAGTTCCCAGGGGGGACTATGGCTACACCTTC. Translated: CASSLVPRGDYGYTF.

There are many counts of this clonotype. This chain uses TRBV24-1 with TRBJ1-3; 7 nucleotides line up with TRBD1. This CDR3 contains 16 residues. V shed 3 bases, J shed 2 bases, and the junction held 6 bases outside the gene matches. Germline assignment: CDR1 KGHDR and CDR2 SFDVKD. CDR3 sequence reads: CATSDPRQGAGNTIYF. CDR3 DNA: TGTGCCACCAGTGATCCACGACAGGGAGCTGGAAACACCATATATTTT.

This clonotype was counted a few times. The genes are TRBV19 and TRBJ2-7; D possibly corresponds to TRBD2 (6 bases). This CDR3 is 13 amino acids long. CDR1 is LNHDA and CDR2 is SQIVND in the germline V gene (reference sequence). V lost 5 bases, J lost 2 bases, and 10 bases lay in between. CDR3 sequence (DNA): TGTGCCAGTAGTGCGGGGAGAACCTACGAGCAGTACTTC. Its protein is CASSAGRTYEQYF.

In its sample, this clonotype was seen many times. The CDR3, as DNA: TGTGCCAGCAGTGACCCACAGCGCGTCCTCTACGAGCAGTACTTC. Encoded protein: CASSDPQRVLYEQYF. This chain uses TRBV6-1 with TRBJ2-7; no firm D call. Germline lookup yields CDR1 MNHNS and CDR2 SASEGT. This CDR3 is 15 amino acids long. Trimming took 3 bases from V and 3 from J, leaving 15 bases between them.

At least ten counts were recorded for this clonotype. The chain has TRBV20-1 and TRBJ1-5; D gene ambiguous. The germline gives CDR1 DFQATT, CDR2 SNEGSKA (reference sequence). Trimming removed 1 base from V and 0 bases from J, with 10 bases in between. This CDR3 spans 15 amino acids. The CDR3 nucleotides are TGCAGTGCTAGAGGGAAGGATTATAGCAATCAGCCCCAGCATTTT. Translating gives CSARGKDYSNQPQHF.

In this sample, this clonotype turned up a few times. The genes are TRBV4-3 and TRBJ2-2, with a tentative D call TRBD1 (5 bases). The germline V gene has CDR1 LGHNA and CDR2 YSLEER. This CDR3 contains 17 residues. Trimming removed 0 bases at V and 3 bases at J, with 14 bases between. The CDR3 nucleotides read TGCGCCAGCAGCCAAGATCAGTCAGGGCCTTACACCGGGGAGCTGTTTTTT. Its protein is CASSQDQSGPYTGELFF.

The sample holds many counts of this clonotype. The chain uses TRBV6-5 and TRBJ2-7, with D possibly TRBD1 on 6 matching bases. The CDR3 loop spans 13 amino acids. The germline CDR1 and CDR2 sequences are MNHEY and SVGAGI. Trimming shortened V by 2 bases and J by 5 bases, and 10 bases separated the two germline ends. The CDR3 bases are TGTGCCAGCAGTTACGGACAGAAAAACGAGCAGTACTTC. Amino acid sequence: CASSYGQKNEQYF.

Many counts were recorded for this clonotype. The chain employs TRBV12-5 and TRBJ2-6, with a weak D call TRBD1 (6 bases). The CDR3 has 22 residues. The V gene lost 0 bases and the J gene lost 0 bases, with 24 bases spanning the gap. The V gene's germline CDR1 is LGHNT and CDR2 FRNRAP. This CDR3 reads CASGLVLSTSGQPSSGANVLTF. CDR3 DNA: TGTGCTAGTGGTTTGGTACTCTCGACTTCCGGACAGCCTAGCTCTGGGGCCAACGTCCTGACTTTC.

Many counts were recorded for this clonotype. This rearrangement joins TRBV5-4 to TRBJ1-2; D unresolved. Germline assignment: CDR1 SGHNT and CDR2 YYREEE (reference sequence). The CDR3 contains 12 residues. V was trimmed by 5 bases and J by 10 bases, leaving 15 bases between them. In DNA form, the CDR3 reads TGTGCCAGCAGAGGACGGGAGGGTCACTACACCTTC. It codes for CASRGREGHYTF.

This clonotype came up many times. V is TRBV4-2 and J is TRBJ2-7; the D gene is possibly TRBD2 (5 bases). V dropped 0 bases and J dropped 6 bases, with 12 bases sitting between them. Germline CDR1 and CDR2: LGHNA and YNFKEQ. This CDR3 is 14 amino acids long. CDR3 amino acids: CASSQDPGRSEQYV. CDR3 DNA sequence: TGTGCCAGCAGCCAAGACCCGGGGAGAAGCGAGCAGTACGTC.

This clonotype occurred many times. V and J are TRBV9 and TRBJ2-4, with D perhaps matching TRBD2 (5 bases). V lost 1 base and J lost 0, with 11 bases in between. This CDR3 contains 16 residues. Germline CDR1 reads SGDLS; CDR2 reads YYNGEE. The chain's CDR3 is CASSVSGELAKNIQYF. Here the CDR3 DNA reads TGTGCCAGCAGCGTATCCGGGGAACTAGCCAAAAACATTCAGTACTTC.

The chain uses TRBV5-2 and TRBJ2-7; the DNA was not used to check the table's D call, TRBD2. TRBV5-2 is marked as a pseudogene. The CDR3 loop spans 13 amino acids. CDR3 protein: CARGPGQPCEQYV. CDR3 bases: TGTGCCAGGGGCCCTGGACAGCCCTGCGAGCAGTACGTC.

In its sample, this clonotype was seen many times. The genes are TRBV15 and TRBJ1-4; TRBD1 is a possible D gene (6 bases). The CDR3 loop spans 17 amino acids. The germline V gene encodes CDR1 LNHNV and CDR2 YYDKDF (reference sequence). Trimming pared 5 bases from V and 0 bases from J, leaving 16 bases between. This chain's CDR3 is CATSGHRQAATNEKLFF. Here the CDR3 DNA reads TGTGCCACCAGCGGACACCGACAGGCGGCAACTAATGAAAAACTGTTTTTT.